The next 2 T cell receptor beta chains were all read from a single sample in a study of Ad26.COV2.S vaccination and SARS-CoV-2 variants. Produced via immunoSEQ multiplex PCR; TCRdb's table is partial and in-frame only. The top ten clones hold 3.5% of a sample with about 390,000 clones, roughly nine tenths of them seen once. Treatment: around 19 received Ad26.COV2.S at low or high dose, single or two shots; several received placebo; per-sample allocation not given. Day 63 after the first vaccine or placebo injection was the time point for sampling. This specimen was peripheral blood, taken in a trial of Ad26.COV2.S vaccine versus placebo. These receptors were collected from a person aged 18-65 years who received the Ad26.COV2.S COVID-19 vaccine or a placebo.

The chain couples TRBV7-9 to TRBJ1-2, with D perhaps TRBD1 (5 bases). Deletions cut 2 bases from V and 6 bases from J, with 13 bases between. The CDR3 sequence is 14 residues long. The germline gives CDR1 SEHNR, CDR2 FQNEAQ (reference sequence). The CDR3, as DNA: TGTGCCAGCAGCTTATTTATTGGGGGGGATGGCTACACCTTC. It specifies CASSLFIGGDGYTF.

This rearrangement joins TRBV3-1 (or the pseudogene TRBV3-2) to TRBJ2-7, with 8 bases identical to TRBD1. This CDR3 has 15 amino acids. Losses at the gene ends were 3 bases for V and 2 bases for J; bases not matched to a gene: 6. Germline CDR1 is LGHDT and CDR2 is YNNKEL (reference sequence). The DNA for the CDR3 is TGTGCCAGCAGCCAGGCCGGGACAGGCCCCTACGAGCAGTACTTC. Protein product: CASSQAGTGPYEQYF.